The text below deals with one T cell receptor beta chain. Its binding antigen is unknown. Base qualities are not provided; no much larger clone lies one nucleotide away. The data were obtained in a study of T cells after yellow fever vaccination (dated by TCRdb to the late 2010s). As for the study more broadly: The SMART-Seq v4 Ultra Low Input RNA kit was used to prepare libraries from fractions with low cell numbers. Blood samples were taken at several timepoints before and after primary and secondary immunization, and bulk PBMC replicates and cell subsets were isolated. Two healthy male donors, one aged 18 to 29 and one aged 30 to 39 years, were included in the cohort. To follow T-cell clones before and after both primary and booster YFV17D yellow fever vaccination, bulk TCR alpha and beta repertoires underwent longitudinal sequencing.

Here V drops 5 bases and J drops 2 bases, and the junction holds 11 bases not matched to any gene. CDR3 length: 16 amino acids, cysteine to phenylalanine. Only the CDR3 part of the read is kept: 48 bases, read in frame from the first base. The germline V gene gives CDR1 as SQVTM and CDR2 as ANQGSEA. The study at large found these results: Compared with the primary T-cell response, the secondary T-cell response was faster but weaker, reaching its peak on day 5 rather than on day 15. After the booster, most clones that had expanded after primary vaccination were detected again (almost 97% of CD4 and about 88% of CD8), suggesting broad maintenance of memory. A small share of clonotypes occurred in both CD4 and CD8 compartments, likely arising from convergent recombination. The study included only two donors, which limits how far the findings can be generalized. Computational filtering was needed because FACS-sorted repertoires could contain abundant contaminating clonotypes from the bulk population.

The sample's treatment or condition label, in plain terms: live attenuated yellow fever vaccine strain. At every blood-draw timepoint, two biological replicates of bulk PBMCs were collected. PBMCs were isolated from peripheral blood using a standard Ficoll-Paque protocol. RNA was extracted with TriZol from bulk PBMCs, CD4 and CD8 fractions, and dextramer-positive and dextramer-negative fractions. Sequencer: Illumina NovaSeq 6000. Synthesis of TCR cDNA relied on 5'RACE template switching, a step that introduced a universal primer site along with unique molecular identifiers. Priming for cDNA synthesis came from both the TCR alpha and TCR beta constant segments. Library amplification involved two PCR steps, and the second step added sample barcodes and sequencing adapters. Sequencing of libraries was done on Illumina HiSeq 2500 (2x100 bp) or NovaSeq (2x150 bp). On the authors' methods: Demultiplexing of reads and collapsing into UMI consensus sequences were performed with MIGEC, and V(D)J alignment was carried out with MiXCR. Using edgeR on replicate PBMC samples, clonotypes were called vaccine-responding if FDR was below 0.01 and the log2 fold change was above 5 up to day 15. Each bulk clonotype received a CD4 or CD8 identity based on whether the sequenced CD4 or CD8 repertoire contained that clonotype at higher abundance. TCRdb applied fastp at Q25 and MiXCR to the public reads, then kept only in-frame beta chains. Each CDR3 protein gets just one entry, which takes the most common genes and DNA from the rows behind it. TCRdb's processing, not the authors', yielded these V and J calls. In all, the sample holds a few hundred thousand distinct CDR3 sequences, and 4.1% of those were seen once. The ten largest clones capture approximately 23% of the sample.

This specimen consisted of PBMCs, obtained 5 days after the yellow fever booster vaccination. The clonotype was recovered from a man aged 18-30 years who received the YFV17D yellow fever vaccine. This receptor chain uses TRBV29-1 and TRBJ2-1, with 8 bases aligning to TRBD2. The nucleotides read TGCAGCGTTAATCCTCCGGGACTAGGCACCTACAATGAGCAGTTCTTC. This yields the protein CSVNPPGLGTYNEQFF.